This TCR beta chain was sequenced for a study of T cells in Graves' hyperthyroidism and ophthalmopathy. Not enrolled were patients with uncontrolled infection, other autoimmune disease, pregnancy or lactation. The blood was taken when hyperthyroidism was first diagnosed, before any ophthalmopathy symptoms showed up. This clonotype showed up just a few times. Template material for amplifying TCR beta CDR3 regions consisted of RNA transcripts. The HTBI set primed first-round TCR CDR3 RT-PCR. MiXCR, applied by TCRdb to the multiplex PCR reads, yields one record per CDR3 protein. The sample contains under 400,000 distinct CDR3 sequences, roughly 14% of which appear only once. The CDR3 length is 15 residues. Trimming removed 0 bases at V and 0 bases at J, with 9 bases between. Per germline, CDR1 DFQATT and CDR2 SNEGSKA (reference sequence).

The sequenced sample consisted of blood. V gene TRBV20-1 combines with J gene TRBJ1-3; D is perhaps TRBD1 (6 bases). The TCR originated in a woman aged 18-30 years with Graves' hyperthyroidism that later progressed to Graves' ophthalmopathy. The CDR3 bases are TGCAGTGCTAGAGACGGGGGGCTCTCTGGAAACACCATATATTTT. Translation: CSARDGGLSGNTIYF.